This T cell receptor beta chain was captured in a study of CD8 T cells in Susac syndrome. Random-hexamer reverse transcription was applied to roughly 0.5 to 1 ug RNA. In TCRdb, the immunoSEQ multiplex PCR reads were re-called with MiXCR into one record per CDR3 protein. The sample holds 180,000 or so distinct CDR3 sequences; about 93% are singletons and the top ten take 0.11% to 0.15%. This CDR3 has 18 amino acids. V shed 5 bases and J 5 bases; nucleotides not matched to a gene: 10. Source material: CD4+ T cells from PBMCs. This receptor was obtained from a human donor in good health. This chain connects TRBV12-3 or TRBV12-4 to TRBJ2-3, with TRBD2 matching over 16 bases. CDR3 bases: TGTGCCAGCAGTACCCCCGGGACTAGCGGGGGGGCCGGAGATACGCAGTATTTT. As protein: CASSTPGTSGGAGDTQYF.